These T cell receptor beta chains were read from a single sample in a study of a mutant IDH1 vaccine in newly diagnosed glioma. Produced via immunoSEQ multiplex PCR; TCRdb's table is partial and in-frame only. Of over 35,000 clones listed, more than 80% were seen once; the top ten hold 5.1%. These receptors' targets are unknown. Sequencing was performed on PBMCs, taken from a glioma patient whose treatment included an IDH1 peptide vaccine. The receptors were gathered from a man between 35 and 55 years old with glioma. Both conserved end residues are part of each CDR3. Each record gives: J gene, V gene, CDR3 protein.

J gene: TRBJ2-5; V gene: TRBV18; CDR3 protein: CASSPSQETQYF
J gene: TRBJ1-1; V gene: TRBV5-4; CDR3 protein: CASSLGGPSDTEAFF
J gene: TRBJ2-7; V gene: TRBV19; CDR3 protein: CASSIWSGEGEQYF
J gene: TRBJ2-5; V gene: TRBV5-6; CDR3 protein: CASSLPEPGKEYF
J gene: TRBJ2-7; V gene: TRBV28; CDR3 protein: CASSRDTYEQYF
J gene: TRBJ1-2; V gene: TRBV6-5; CDR3 protein: CASRTRGRYGYTF
J gene: TRBJ2-4; V gene: TRBV4-3; CDR3 protein: CASSQGIAGRAKNIQYF
J gene: TRBJ1-1; V gene: TRBV5-4; CDR3 protein: CASSQDGGIPEAFF
J gene: NA; V gene: TRBV4-2; CDR3 protein: CASSQASGGANEQYF
J gene: TRBJ2-5; V gene: TRBV5-1; CDR3 protein: CASSSLETQYF
J gene: TRBJ2-3; V gene: TRBV11-2; CDR3 protein: CASTLVEGGDTQYF
J gene: TRBJ1-5; V gene: TRBV4-2; CDR3 protein: CASSQDSYGNQPQHF
J gene: TRBJ2-1; V gene: TRBV11-2; CDR3 protein: CASSLDISGRLYEQFF
J gene: TRBJ2-7; V gene: TRBV19; CDR3 protein: CASISPAYEQYF
J gene: TRBJ1-2; V gene: TRBV18; CDR3 protein: CASSPQQTSGYTF
J gene: TRBJ2-3; V gene: TRBV4-3; CDR3 protein: CASSRGTSGSTDTQYF
J gene: TRBJ2-5; V gene: TRBV7-9; CDR3 protein: CASSVQETQYF
J gene: TRBJ2-3; V gene: TRBV6-1; CDR3 protein: CASSEIVSGGYTDTQYF
J gene: TRBJ1-4; V gene: TRBV4-3; CDR3 protein: CASSQDGQSNEKLFF
J gene: TRBJ2-7; V gene: TRBV6-1; CDR3 protein: CASSWDSGGSYEQYF
J gene: TRBJ1-4; V gene: TRBV6-6; CDR3 protein: CASSAGQKVFF
J gene: TRBJ2-4; V gene: TRBV5-8; CDR3 protein: CASSLELGRVAKNIQYF
J gene: TRBJ2-5; V gene: TRBV7-9; CDR3 protein: CASSPQGQGAGTQYF
J gene: TRBJ2-7; V gene: TRBV5-4; CDR3 protein: CASSLGRGTGTLSYEQYF
J gene: TRBJ1-2; V gene: TRBV2; CDR3 protein: CASSERQGSYGYTF
J gene: TRBJ1-2; V gene: TRBV19; CDR3 protein: CASSIFDYGYTF
J gene: TRBJ2-7; V gene: TRBV9; CDR3 protein: CASSVGQETYEQYF
J gene: TRBJ2-2; V gene: TRBV6-5; CDR3 protein: CASSRLARDTGELFF
J gene: TRBJ2-1; V gene: TRBV6-1; CDR3 protein: CASSEGFLSNEQFF
J gene: TRBJ1-1; V gene: TRBV12-2; CDR3 protein: CAENTEAFF
J gene: TRBJ2-7; V gene: TRBV27; CDR3 protein: CASSSPYEQYF
J gene: TRBJ1-3; V gene: TRBV5-4; CDR3 protein: CASSLGQGDGNTIYF
J gene: TRBJ1-3; V gene: TRBV5-8; CDR3 protein: CASSFIPDRGNTIYF
J gene: TRBJ1-4; V gene: TRBV5-3; CDR3 protein: CARSARVRSRATNEKLFF
J gene: TRBJ1-1; V gene: TRBV9; CDR3 protein: CASSQIAGTGGSEAFF
J gene: TRBJ2-7; V gene: TRBV9; CDR3 protein: CASSVDGVPYEQYF
J gene: TRBJ1-3; V gene: TRBV19; CDR3 protein: CASSLASGNTIYF
J gene: TRBJ2-7; V gene: TRBV6-6; CDR3 protein: CASIDRGISSYEQYF
J gene: TRBJ1-5; V gene: TRBV4-1; CDR3 protein: CASSQDPGRGNQPQHF
J gene: TRBJ1-1; V gene: TRBV28; CDR3 protein: CASSPVGWGTEAFF
J gene: TRBJ2-7; V gene: TRBV7-2; CDR3 protein: CASSSTGPGFKEQYF
J gene: TRBJ1-3; V gene: TRBV19; CDR3 protein: CASSFGLTSGNTIYF
J gene: TRBJ2-7; V gene: TRBV9; CDR3 protein: CASSTQQGWKRGPSYEQYF
J gene: TRBJ1-5; V gene: TRBV28; CDR3 protein: CASRGAGGNQPQHF
J gene: TRBJ1-2; V gene: TRBV7-8; CDR3 protein: CASSLAGEQYGYTF
J gene: TRBJ1-2; V gene: TRBV9; CDR3 protein: CASSSQGGGYYGYTF
J gene: TRBJ2-1; V gene: TRBV5-8; CDR3 protein: CASSFGLAGSSYNEQFF
J gene: TRBJ1-1; V gene: TRBV6-1; CDR3 protein: CASSQTGNTEAFF
J gene: TRBJ2-6; V gene: TRBV6-5; CDR3 protein: CASSYGVGSGANVLTF
J gene: TRBJ1-2; V gene: TRBV10-3; CDR3 protein: CAISDNQWGYTF
J gene: TRBJ2-2; V gene: TRBV5-1; CDR3 protein: CASSSTGGELFF
J gene: TRBJ1-6; V gene: TRBV7-2; CDR3 protein: CASSGRGTENSPLHF
J gene: TRBJ1-6; V gene: TRBV19; CDR3 protein: CASSIFNRARNSPLHF
J gene: TRBJ1-1; V gene: TRBV11-1; CDR3 protein: CASRQQFGQGGTEAFF
J gene: TRBJ2-1; V gene: TRBV4-3; CDR3 protein: CASSSARGAPYNEQFF
J gene: TRBJ2-6; V gene: TRBV5-1; CDR3 protein: CASSLGPPTSSGANVLTF
J gene: TRBJ2-7; V gene: TRBV29-1; CDR3 protein: CSVIPPGTGLKYF
J gene: TRBJ2-5; V gene: TRBV5-1; CDR3 protein: CASSTERIQETQYF
J gene: TRBJ1-5; V gene: TRBV19; CDR3 protein: CASSTAWAGGGESNQPQHF
J gene: TRBJ2-6; V gene: TRBV29-1; CDR3 protein: CSVESAGTGYSGANVLTF